The source of this T cell receptor beta chain is a study of CD8+CD57+ T cells in acquired aplastic anemia. It was genomic DNA that served as the template for profiling TCR beta VDJ and CDR3. TCRdb itself ran the reads through MiXCR, one entry per CDR3 protein. The table records under 350,000 distinct CDR3 sequences, roughly 61% of them present only once. The CDR3 length is 14 residues. Germline V gives CDR1 LNHNV, CDR2 YYDKDF (reference sequence). Deletions cut 1 base from V and 6 bases from J, with 10 bases between. For sequencing, patients were chosen who had shown expansion of CD8+CD57+ cells by flow cytometry.

Material for sequencing was sorted CD4+, CD8+, or CD8+CD57+ T cells (not recorded which) from PBMCs. The TCR sequence derives from a human donor with aplastic anemia. The chain recombines TRBV15 with TRBJ2-1; D call uncertain. The CDR3 region has the DNA TGTGCCACCAGCAGAGCCCGACCAGCCAATGAGCAGTTCTTC. Its translation: CATSRARPANEQFF.